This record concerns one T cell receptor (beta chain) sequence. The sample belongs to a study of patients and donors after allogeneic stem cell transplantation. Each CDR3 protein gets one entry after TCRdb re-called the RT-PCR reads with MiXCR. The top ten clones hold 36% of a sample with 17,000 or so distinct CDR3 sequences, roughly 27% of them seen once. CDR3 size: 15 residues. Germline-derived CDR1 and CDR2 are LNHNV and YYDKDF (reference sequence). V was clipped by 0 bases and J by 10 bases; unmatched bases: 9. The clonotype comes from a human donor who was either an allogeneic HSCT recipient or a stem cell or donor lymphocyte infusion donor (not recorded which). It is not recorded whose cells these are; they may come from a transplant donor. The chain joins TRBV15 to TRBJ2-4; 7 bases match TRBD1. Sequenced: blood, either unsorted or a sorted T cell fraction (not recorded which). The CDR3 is CATSRDMTGIGIQYF. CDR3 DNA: TGTGCCACCAGCAGAGATATGACAGGGATTGGGATTCAGTACTTC.